These 10 T cell receptor beta chains originate from one sample sequenced in a study of T cells after yellow fever vaccination. TCRdb independently ran MiXCR on the 5' RACE reads; one entry per CDR3 protein. The table has hundreds of thousands of distinct CDR3 sequences, around 3.6% seen once. The input for sequencing was PBMCs, taken on the day of the yellow fever booster vaccination. Receptors were obtained from a man between 18 and 35 years old who received the YFV17D yellow fever vaccine.

This rearrangement joins TRBV5-5 to TRBJ1-2, with D possibly being TRBD1 (6 bases). The CDR3 runs to 11 residues. V lost 2 bases to trimming and J lost 12 bases, with 11 bases between them. In germline, CDR1 is SGHKS, CDR2 YYEKEE (reference sequence). Written as DNA, the CDR3 is TGTGCCAGCAGCTTCCCAGGGGCAAACACCTTC. This translates into CASSFPGANTF.

V gene TRBV7-2 combines with J gene TRBJ2-1, with D hard to call. This CDR3 spans 16 amino acids. The V gene lost 1 base and the J gene lost 0 bases, with 10 bases spanning the gap. Germline V lookup: CDR1 SGHTA, CDR2 FQGNSA. The chain's CDR3 is CASSLVGYSSYNEQFF. The CDR3 DNA reads TGTGCCAGCAGCTTAGTCGGTTATAGCTCCTACAATGAGCAGTTCTTC.

Many counts were recorded for this clonotype. J is TRBJ1-5 and V is TRBV6-5; the D gene is possibly TRBD1 (5 bases). The ends were cut back, 5 bases at V and 0 bases at J, with 11 bases in the middle. Germline loops: CDR1 MNHEY, CDR2 SVGAGI. The CDR3 runs to 15 residues. The CDR3 sequence: CASSGDSDSNQPQHF. In nucleotides, the CDR3 is TGTGCCAGCAGTGGCGACAGTGATAGCAATCAGCCCCAGCATTTT.

This clonotype was observed at least ten times. This chain joins TRBV5-6 and TRBJ2-1, with D possibly being TRBD2 (6 bases). The germline V and J ends were trimmed by 6 bases and 8 bases, with 18 bases remaining between them. The CDR3 sequence is 14 residues long. Germline CDR1 SGHDT, CDR2 YYEEEE. This CDR3 reads CASTRAHRRDEQFF. CDR3 bases: TGTGCCAGCACCAGGGCCCATCGGAGGGATGAGCAGTTCTTC.

This clonotype was counted at least ten times. V usage is TRBV20-1 and J usage is TRBJ2-3, with TRBD2 matching 7 bases. The CDR3 sequence is 13 residues long. Germline V gives CDR1 DFQATT, CDR2 SNEGSKA (reference sequence). V lost 4 bases, J lost 4 bases, and 5 bases stayed unmatched. The CDR3 DNA follows: TGCAGTGCTACTTGGACTAGTGCAGATACGCAGTATTTT. Translation gives CSATWTSADTQYF.

As regards this clonotype: At one end the junction does not follow the germline gene, possibly because of a read error. The rearrangement uses TRBV7-8 and TRBJ1-5, with unresolved D. The germline CDR1 and CDR2 sequences are SGHVS and FQNEAQ. The CDR3 is 13 residues long. The CDR3 is CASSLGTDQPQHF. Written as DNA, the CDR3 is TGTGCCAGCAGTTTAGGAACCGATCAGCCCCAGCATTTT.

This clonotype was counted a few times. The rearrangement links TRBV12-3 or TRBV12-4 to TRBJ2-2; D perhaps matches TRBD1 (6 bases). Trimming took 6 bases from V and 2 from J, leaving 13 bases between them. The CDR3 is 15 amino acids. CDR3 sequence reads: CASRQGQANTGELFF. The CDR3 region has the DNA TGTGCCAGCAGACAGGGACAAGCTAACACCGGGGAGCTGTTTTTT.

The chain links TRBV6-5 to TRBJ1-5, with D hard to call. V was shortened by 6 bases and J by 5 bases, with 14 bases between the two germline ends. The CDR3 length is 14 residues. Germline lookup yields CDR1 MNHEY and CDR2 SVGAGI. The CDR3 region is CASSRGLIDQPQHF. Here the CDR3 DNA reads TGTGCCAGCAGCCGAGGACTGATAGATCAGCCCCAGCATTTT.

This clonotype occurred a few times. The chain links TRBV10-3 to TRBJ2-1; 10 nucleotides line up with TRBD1. This CDR3 has 17 amino acids. CDR1 and CDR2 from the germline V gene are ENHRY and SYGVKD. V lost 6 bases, J lost 4 bases, and 12 bases stayed unmatched. The chain's CDR3 is CAISAPTGGERYNEQFF. The CDR3 nucleotides are TGTGCCATCAGCGCTCCGACAGGGGGCGAACGATACAATGAGCAGTTCTTC.

This clonotype came up a few times. The gene calls are TRBV5-1 and TRBJ2-5, with unresolved D. The CDR3 runs to 13 residues. Germline-derived CDR1 and CDR2 are SGHRS and YFSETQ. Trimming removed 2 bases from V and 3 bases from J, with 8 bases in between. CDR3 loop: CASSFTREETQYF. The CDR3 DNA reads as TGCGCCAGCAGCTTCACAAGGGAAGAGACCCAGTACTTC.